The sample holds many counts of the clone carrying this T cell receptor (beta chain). The antigen is not known. Patients underwent thyroid surgery, and none had received any treatment before it. CDR3 length: 12 amino acids. Looked up from germline, CDR1 is MGHRA and CDR2 is YSYEKL. V shed 3 bases and J shed 4 bases, with 6 bases lying between them. The data originate from a study of metastatic and nonmetastatic thyroid tumors. Study conclusions and caveats: Patients with malignant thyroid tumors reportedly had significantly higher TCR beta diversity than those with benign nodules, in blood and tumor.

In the authors' workflow: Built for papillary thyroid cancer, a distant-metastasis classifier drew on CDR3 differences across clinicopathological groups. With MiXCR, TCRdb called clones anew from the PCR reads. TCRdb, not the authors, supplied the V and J calls. The table records about 25,000 clones, approximately 13% of them present only once. The sample taken for sequencing was blood. This TCR was recovered from a female donor with papillary thyroid cancer or a benign thyroid nodule (not recorded which). Some clones in this sample may be carry-over from other donors' samples. The rearrangement links TRBV4-1 to TRBJ1-2; D call uncertain. The CDR3 is CASSQESYGYTF. CDR3 DNA sequence: TGCGCCAGCAGCCAGGAAAGCTATGGCTACACCTTC.